What follows are 27 T cell receptor beta chains derived from one specimen sequenced in a study of vaccination and CD4 T cells after COVID-19. Specified treatment: roughly 10-day PBMC culture with coronavirus spike peptide pools or control peptides (ViraFEST assay). The Oncomine TCR Beta short-read assay sequenced DNA from cultured CD4+ T cells. TCRdb independently ran MiXCR on the PCR reads; one entry per CDR3 protein. The table includes about 23,000 distinct CDR3 sequences, over 60% detected once. No antigen has been identified for these receptors. The input for sequencing was CD4+ T cells from blood, cultured in vitro, taken after SARS-CoV-2 vaccination. The origin of the receptors is a human donor who received a COVID-19 vaccine.

The chain employs TRBV20-1 and TRBJ1-2; 8 bases are a match to TRBD1. V shed 5 bases, J shed 5 bases, and the junction held 10 bases outside the gene matches. The germline V gene has CDR1 DFQATT and CDR2 SNEGSKA (reference sequence). This CDR3 is 14 amino acids long. Here the CDR3 DNA reads TGCAGTGCTCCACCCAGGGGACAGGTTTATGGCTACACCTTC. Its translation: CSAPPRGQVYGYTF.

V is TRBV5-1 and J is TRBJ1-2, with D hard to call. CDR1 is SGHRS and CDR2 is YFSETQ in the germline V gene. Trimming left V 5 bases short and J 12 bases short, with 20 bases between. The length of the CDR3 is 13 residues. The CDR3 DNA follows: TGCGCCAGCAGTTTTTTCGAAAGCGCCCCTCACACCTTC. As protein: CASSFFESAPHTF.

J is TRBJ2-7 and V is TRBV12-3 or TRBV12-4; D remains unclear. There are 11 residues in the CDR3. Trimming removed 6 bases from V and 2 bases from J, with 5 bases in between. CDR3: CASSQAYEQYF. Here the CDR3 DNA reads TGTGCCAGCAGCCAAGCCTACGAGCAGTACTTC.

V gene TRBV15 combines with J gene TRBJ2-3; a possible D gene is TRBD2 (7 bases). Trimming removed 0 bases from V and 0 bases from J, with 10 bases in between. The germline V gene has CDR1 LNHNV and CDR2 YYDKDF (reference sequence). This CDR3 has 16 amino acids. The CDR3 DNA reads as TGTGCCACCAGCAGAGATGGGAGGGGGAGCACAGATACGCAGTATTTT. Protein product: CATSRDGRGSTDTQYF. The entire variable domain, with the rest obtained from reference TRBV15 and TRBJ2-3, is as follows: DAMVIQNPRYQVTQFGKPVTLSCSQTLNHNVMYWYQQKSSQAPKLLFHYYDKDFNNEADTPDNFQSRRPNTSFCFLDIRSPGLGDTAMYLCATSRDGRGSTDTQYFGPGTRLTVL.

The rearrangement joins TRBV7-2 to TRBJ2-7; 10 bases line up with TRBD1. From germline, CDR1 is SGHTA and CDR2 FQGNSA. V lost 1 base, J lost 0 bases, and 9 bases stayed unmatched. There are 18 residues in the CDR3. The CDR3 sequence: CASSLVGTGVGGSYEQYF. For the CDR3, the DNA is TGTGCCAGCAGCTTAGTAGGGACAGGGGTGGGAGGCTCCTACGAGCAGTACTTC.

V is TRBV7-9 and J is TRBJ1-5; no clear D. Trimming took off 3 bases at V and 5 bases at J, with 17 bases between the two ends. The germline gives CDR1 SEHNR, CDR2 FQNEAQ (reference sequence). The CDR3 is 16 residues long. The CDR3 nucleotides read TGTGCCAGCAGCTTCCAGGCGGGCCGGGTGCATCAGCCCCAGCATTTT. Its translation is CASSFQAGRVHQPQHF. Looking up the rest from reference TRBV7-9 and TRBJ1-5 gives the full variable domain: DTGVSQNPRHKITKRGQNVTFRCDPISEHNRLYWYRQTLGQGPEFLTYFQNEAQLEKSRLLSDRFSAERPKGSFSTLEIQRTEQGDSAMYLCASSFQAGRVHQPQHFGDGTRLSIL.

This clonotype was detected only once. The CDR3 here is CASSIGTGSYEQYF. The DNA of the CDR3 is TGTGCCAGTAGTATCGGGACAGGTTCCTACGAGCAGTACTTC. The chain is built from TRBV19 and TRBJ2-7, with 8 bases lining up with TRBD1. Unmatched junction bases numbered 2, after V lost 3 bases and J lost 1 base. This CDR3 region has 14 residues. CDR1 is LNHDA and CDR2 is SQIVND in the germline V gene (reference sequence).

The CDR3 bases are TGTGCCAGCAGTTCGACAGGTGAAGGTTCCGAGCAGTACTTC. Translating gives CASSSTGEGSEQYF. The gene calls are TRBV6-5 and TRBJ2-7; tentatively, D is TRBD1 (6 bases). Per germline, CDR1 MNHEY and CDR2 SVGAGI. V was pared by 4 bases and J by 6 bases, with 16 bases between. This CDR3 region has 14 residues.

The chain employs TRBV6-2 or TRBV6-3 and TRBJ1-3; D perhaps matches TRBD1 (5 bases). Germline values: CDR1 MNHEY, CDR2 SVGEGT. CDR3 length: 15 residues. Trimming cost V 5 bases and J 4 bases, with 15 bases left between them. This CDR3 reads CASSPGRLRGNTIYF. In DNA, the CDR3 is TGTGCCAGCAGTCCGGGACGACTAAGGGGAAACACCATATATTTT.

This clonotype came up a few times. The rearrangement uses TRBV20-1 and TRBJ2-7; 8 bases match TRBD1. V lost 6 bases, J lost 2 bases, and 6 bases stayed unmatched. Germline CDR1 DFQATT, CDR2 SNEGSKA (reference sequence). This CDR3 has 13 residues. This CDR3 is CSATDRGPYEQYF. CDR3 nucleotides: TGCAGTGCAACCGACAGGGGCCCCTACGAGCAGTACTTC.

This chain links TRBV6-5 with TRBJ1-5; D is possibly TRBD1 (5 bases). Trimming removed 2 bases from V and 6 bases from J, with 11 bases in between. The CDR3 runs 14 residues. Germline assignment: CDR1 MNHEY and CDR2 SVGAGI. CDR3 residues: CASSYLGGGQPQHF. The CDR3 DNA is TGTGCCAGCAGTTACCTGGGGGGTGGTCAGCCCCAGCATTTT.

The V call is TRBV6-2 or TRBV6-3, the J call TRBJ1-5, with TRBD1 matching over 10 bases. Trimming removed 6 bases from V and 6 bases from J; junction bases left unmatched: 14. The length of the CDR3 is 17 residues. CDR1 MNHEY and CDR2 SVGEGT come from the germline V gene. CDR3 amino acids: CASRFRGQGSFSQPQHF. The DNA of the CDR3 is TGTGCCAGCAGATTCAGGGGACAGGGGAGTTTCAGTCAGCCCCAGCATTTT.

This chain links TRBV7-9 with TRBJ2-3; 14 nucleotides line up with TRBD2. V was clipped by 5 bases and J by 0 bases; unmatched bases: 7. Germline assignment: CDR1 SEHNR and CDR2 FQNEAQ (reference sequence). This CDR3 is 18 amino acids long. The CDR3: CASSRGTSGGLSTDTQYF. CDR3 DNA sequence: TGTGCCAGCAGCCGCGGGACTAGCGGGGGCCTTAGCACAGATACGCAGTATTTT.

J is TRBJ1-1 and V is TRBV21-1; whether TRBD1, the table's D call, matches the DNA was not checked. TRBV21-1 is designated a pseudogene. This CDR3 region has 14 residues. In DNA form, the CDR3 reads TGTGCCAGCAGCAAAGAGGGGGGGGACACTGAAGCTTTCTTT. Residues: CASSKEGGDTEAFF.

The rearrangement links TRBV19 to TRBJ2-7; 7 bases align to TRBD1. V lost 4 bases and J lost 2; bases outside the gene matches: 5. The CDR3 loop spans 14 amino acids. CDR1 and CDR2 from the germline V gene are LNHDA and SQIVND (reference sequence). Here the CDR3 reads CASSRRTGTYEQYF. Written as DNA, the CDR3 is TGTGCCAGTAGTAGAAGGACAGGAACCTACGAGCAGTACTTC.

There are a few counts of this clonotype. The CDR3 nucleotides are TGTGCCTGGAAACCTCCGGGGGACTTGGGTGGCTACACCTTC. Translated, it gives CAWKPPGDLGGYTF. The gene calls are TRBV30 and TRBJ1-2; TRBD1 might be the D (5 bases). Germline CDR1 GTSNPN, CDR2 SVGIG (reference sequence). This CDR3 comprises 14 residues. The V end lost 4 bases, the J end lost 7 bases, and 19 bases lay between the germline ends.

This clonotype was detected only a few times. The V and J genes are TRBV7-3 and TRBJ2-5; weak D call: TRBD2 (7 bases). The V end lost 6 bases, the J end lost 4 bases, and 18 bases lay between the germline ends. Looked up from germline, CDR1 is SGHTA and CDR2 is FQGTGA. The CDR3 runs to 15 residues. The CDR3 bases are TGTGCCAGCAGTCCGGGGGGCTCGATTGGAGAGACCCAGTACTTC. Its translation: CASSPGGSIGETQYF. The variable domain in full, with the rest retrieved from reference TRBV7-3 and TRBJ2-5, is GAGVSQTPSNKVTEKGKYVELRCDPISGHTALYWYRQSLGQGPEFLIYFQGTGAADDSGLPNDRFFAVRPEGSVSTLKIQRTERGDSAVYLCASSPGGSIGETQYFGPGTRLLVL.

The chain uses TRBV2 and TRBJ2-5; TRBD2 matches 9 bases. From germline, CDR1 is SNHLY and CDR2 FYNNEI. After removal of 7 bases from V and 2 bases from J, the junction contained 14 bases not matched to a gene. The CDR3 loop spans 17 amino acids. The CDR3 loop is CASNAGLAKPGQETQYF. The CDR3 nucleotides read TGTGCCAGCAACGCGGGACTAGCCAAACCAGGGCAAGAGACCCAGTACTTC.

The chain recombines TRBV5-1 with TRBJ1-2; TRBD1 might be the D (5 bases). The CDR3 runs 16 residues. V was trimmed by 3 bases and J by 3 bases, leaving 18 bases between them. Germline V gene lookup returns CDR1 SGHRS and CDR2 YFSETQ. The CDR3 coding sequence is TGCGCCAGCAGCTCGTTCAGGGTGGAGGATCACTATGGCTACACCTTC. Residues: CASSSFRVEDHYGYTF.

This clonotype was seen only a few times. The gene calls are TRBV14 and TRBJ1-2; a weak D match, TRBD1 (5 bases). CDR1 is SGHDN and CDR2 is FVKESK in the germline V gene. The CDR3 runs 13 residues. Trimming took off 4 bases at V and 3 bases at J, with 9 bases between the two ends. As DNA, the CDR3 is TGTGCCAGCAGCCTCAGGGTTTACTATGGCTACACCTTC. It translates to CASSLRVYYGYTF.

This chain uses TRBV20-1 with TRBJ1-6; D might be TRBD1 (5 bases). The CDR3 has 13 residues. CDR1 is DFQATT, CDR2 SNEGSKA, per germline (reference sequence). This CDR3 is CSALGGDRAPLHF. CDR3 nucleotide sequence: TGCAGCGCCCTCGGAGGGGATCGGGCACCCCTCCACTTT.

This chain uses TRBV20-1 with TRBJ2-4; possible D gene TRBD2, 5 bases. CDR1 is DFQATT, CDR2 SNEGSKA, per germline (reference sequence). This CDR3 region has 15 residues. Trimming took 5 bases from V and 2 from J, leaving 16 bases between them. DNA for the CDR3: TGCAGTGCTGCCCTAGCTCTGGGTCCCAAAAACATTCAGTACTTC. Encoded protein: CSAALALGPKNIQYF.

Only a few counts were recorded for this clonotype. V is TRBV6-2 or TRBV6-3 and J is TRBJ1-5, with TRBD1 matching over 8 bases. The CDR3 contains 15 residues. Germline assignment: CDR1 MNHEY and CDR2 SVGEGT. The CDR3 sequence is CASAGQGGGNQPQHF. The CDR3 bases are TGTGCAAGCGCCGGACAGGGCGGGGGGAATCAGCCCCAGCATTTT.

This clonotype was detected a few times. V is TRBV6-1 and J is TRBJ2-2; D gene ambiguous. The V end lost 2 bases, the J end lost 4 bases, and 8 bases lay between the germline ends. The germline gives CDR1 MNHNS, CDR2 SASEGT. This CDR3 comprises 14 residues. Here the CDR3 reads CASSERWVTGELFF. The CDR3 bases are TGTGCCAGCAGTGAACGCTGGGTCACCGGGGAGCTGTTTTTT.

This clonotype was seen a few times. The rearrangement links TRBV20-1 to TRBJ1-2, with TRBD1 as a possible D gene (5 bases). CDR1 is DFQATT, CDR2 SNEGSKA, per germline (reference sequence). V dropped 6 bases and J dropped 0 bases, with 14 bases sitting between them. This CDR3 is built from 14 residues. The CDR3 region has the DNA TGCAGTGCCGCCCCCCAGGGTTCTAACTATGGCTACACCTTC. This gives the protein CSAAPQGSNYGYTF.

The rearrangement joins TRBV7-6 to TRBJ2-5, with D possibly being TRBD1 or TRBD2 (5 bases each). There are 14 residues in the CDR3. CDR1 is SGHVS, CDR2 FNYEAQ, per germline. As DNA, the CDR3 is TGTGAACCTCTGGGGACGAACCCACAAGAGACCCAGTACTTC. Translating it yields CEPLGTNPQETQYF.

This chain connects TRBV23-1 to TRBJ1-2; the D gene is possibly TRBD1 (6 bases). TRBV23-1 is marked as an open reading frame, function uncertain. The CDR3 consists of 15 residues. V shed 6 bases and J shed 4 bases, with 18 bases lying between them. Here the CDR3 reads CASSLLQGWGYGYTF. The CDR3, as DNA: TGCGCCAGCAGCCTATTACAGGGATGGGGCTATGGCTACACCTTC.